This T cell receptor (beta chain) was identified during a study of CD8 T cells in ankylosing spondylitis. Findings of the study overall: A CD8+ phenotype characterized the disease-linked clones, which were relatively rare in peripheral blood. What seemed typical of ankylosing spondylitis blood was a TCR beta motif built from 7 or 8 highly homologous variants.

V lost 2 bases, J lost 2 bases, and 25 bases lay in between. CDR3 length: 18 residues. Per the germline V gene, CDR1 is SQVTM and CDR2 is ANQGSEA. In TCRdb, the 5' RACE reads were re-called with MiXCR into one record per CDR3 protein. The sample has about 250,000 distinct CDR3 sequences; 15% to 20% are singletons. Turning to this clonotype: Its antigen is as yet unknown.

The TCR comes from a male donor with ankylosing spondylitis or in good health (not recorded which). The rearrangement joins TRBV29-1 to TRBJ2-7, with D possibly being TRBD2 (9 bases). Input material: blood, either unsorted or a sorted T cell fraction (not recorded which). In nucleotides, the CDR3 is TGCAGCGTTGAAACGGACAGGGTCGGGTCTAGCGGGACCTACGAGCAGTACTTC. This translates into CSVETDRVGSSGTYEQYF.